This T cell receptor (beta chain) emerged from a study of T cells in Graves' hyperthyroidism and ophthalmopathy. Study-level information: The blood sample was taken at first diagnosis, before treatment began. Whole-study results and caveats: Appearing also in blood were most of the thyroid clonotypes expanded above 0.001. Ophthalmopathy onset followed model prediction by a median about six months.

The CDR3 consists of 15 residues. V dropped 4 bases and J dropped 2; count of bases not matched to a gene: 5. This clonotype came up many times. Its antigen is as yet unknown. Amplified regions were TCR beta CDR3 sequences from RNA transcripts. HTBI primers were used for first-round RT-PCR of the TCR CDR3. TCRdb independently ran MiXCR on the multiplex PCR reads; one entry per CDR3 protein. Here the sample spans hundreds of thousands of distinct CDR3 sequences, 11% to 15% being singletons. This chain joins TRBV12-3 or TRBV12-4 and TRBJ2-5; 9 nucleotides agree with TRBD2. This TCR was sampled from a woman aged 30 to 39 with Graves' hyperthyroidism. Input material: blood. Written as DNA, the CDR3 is TGTGCCAGCAGTTCAGGACTAGCGCCTCAAGAGACCCAGTACTTC. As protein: CASSSGLAPQETQYF.